Sequencing of this T cell receptor beta chain was carried out in a study of shared clonotypes between healthy human individuals. Study-level findings and limits: Naive CD4 clonotype sharing across a few donors was approximately 5%.

Measured with immunoSEQ multiplex PCR; TCRdb has only the in-frame clones, and not every one. This sample yields roughly 1,100,000 clones, of which roughly 70% are seen a single time; approximately 1.5% belongs to the top ten. About this clone itself: Antigen: not known. The same CDR3 also results from other DNA sequences found in this sample.

The sequence derives from a man younger than 35 in good health. Sequenced: memory CD4+ T cells sorted from blood. Described subset: CD45RA-negative fraction.

The CDR3 sequence: CASSELADTQYF. CDR3 DNA sequence: TGTGCCAGCAGTGAACTAGCAGATACGCAGTATTTT. The V and J genes are TRBV6-1 and TRBJ2-3; no clear D gene. Germline CDR1 MNHNS, CDR2 SASEGT. V gave up 2 bases and J gave up 4 bases, with 4 bases separating them. This CDR3 is 12 amino acids long.